Each of the 31 T cell receptor beta chains below was sequenced from the same sample in a study of regulatory T cells in long-lasting Graves disease. Relying on iRepertoire HTBI primers and Arm-PCR of CDR3 regions, the team built TCR beta libraries. TCRdb redid the calling of the multiplex PCR reads with MiXCR, one entry per CDR3 protein. The sample shows more than 650,000 distinct CDR3 sequences, approximately 31% of them seen only once. As for time point: persistent/refractory GD, antithyroid drugs over 5 years with positive TRAb. From RNA extracted from PBMCs, the TCR library was made. The starting material was peripheral blood mononuclear cells (PBMCs), obtained when the disease was refractory, from a patient treated with antithyroid drugs. These receptors were taken from a female donor with Graves disease.

The gene calls are TRBV12-3 or TRBV12-4 and TRBJ2-7; 9 positions agree with TRBD2. The J segment lost 4 bases and the V segment lost 2 bases, leaving 9 bases of the junction unmatched. The CDR3 is 16 residues long. CDR3 bases: TGTGCCAGCAGTTTATGGTCGGCGGGAGGGAAGTACGAGCAGTACTTC. Its protein is CASSLWSAGGKYEQYF.

The rearrangement uses TRBV6-2 or TRBV6-3 and TRBJ2-7; 11 bases agree with TRBD2. V gave up 0 bases and J gave up 6 bases; unmatched junction bases: 10. The CDR3 loop spans 17 amino acids. Germline values: CDR1 MNHEY, CDR2 SVGEGT. The CDR3 spells CASSYSKSRLAGLEQYF. The CDR3 DNA is TGTGCCAGCAGTTACTCGAAGTCCCGACTAGCGGGGCTCGAGCAGTACTTC.

This clonotype was recorded many times. This rearrangement joins TRBV28 to TRBJ1-1; no firm D call. The V end lost 6 bases, the J end lost 6 bases, and 8 bases lay between the germline ends. This CDR3 spans 11 amino acids. CDR1 is MDHEN and CDR2 is SYDVKM in the germline V gene. The DNA of the CDR3 is TGTGCCAGCAGCTTAAGGTCTGAAGCTTTCTTT. Translation gives CASSLRSEAFF.

This clonotype has only a few counts. The V call is TRBV6-1, the J call TRBJ1-2, with 9 bases matching TRBD1. V dropped 3 bases and J dropped 3; count of bases not matched to a gene: 5. This CDR3 has 15 amino acids. The germline V gene has CDR1 MNHNS and CDR2 SASEGT. The CDR3 DNA reads TGTGCCAGCAGTGACCCCGGGACAGGGCACTATGGCTACACCTTC. Its translation is CASSDPGTGHYGYTF.

This clonotype was observed many times. This rearrangement joins TRBV28 to TRBJ1-2, with D maybe TRBD1 (5 bases). V was trimmed by 4 bases and J by 7 bases, leaving 19 bases between them. The CDR3 contains 15 residues. Germline-derived CDR1 and CDR2 are MDHEN and SYDVKM. This chain's CDR3 is CASSSNSLGGGGYTF. The CDR3 region has the DNA TGTGCCAGCAGTTCCAACTCCCTCGGGGGGGGTGGCTACACCTTC.

This clonotype has just one count. The rearrangement links TRBV5-5 to TRBJ2-7; TRBD1 agrees at 8 bases. Germline trimming cut 3 bases from V and 5 bases from J; bases unmatched to any gene: 7. From germline, CDR1 is SGHKS and CDR2 YYEKEE (reference sequence). This CDR3 is built from 14 residues. CDR3: CASSSRGQDHEQYF. CDR3 nucleotides: TGTGCCAGCAGCTCCAGGGGGCAGGACCACGAGCAGTACTTC.

This chain connects TRBV12-5 to TRBJ2-7, with TRBD1 matching over 10 bases. The V segment lost 1 base and the J segment 3 bases; nucleotides outside the gene matches: 3. This CDR3 has 15 amino acids. Germline lookup yields CDR1 LGHNT and CDR2 FRNRAP. The CDR3 protein is CASGLGTGGYYEQYF. CDR3 coding DNA: TGTGCTAGTGGTTTGGGGACAGGGGGATACTACGAGCAGTACTTC.

The chain has TRBV7-9 and TRBJ1-1, with D maybe TRBD1 (5 bases). CDR1 and CDR2 from the germline V gene are SEHNR and FQNEAQ (reference sequence). The CDR3 is made up of 15 amino acids. Trimming left V 5 bases short and J 6 bases short, with 19 bases between. The CDR3: CASSPLGGVNAEAFF. The CDR3 coding sequence is TGTGCCAGCAGCCCGCTTGGGGGAGTCAATGCTGAAGCTTTCTTT.

The chain carries TRBV27 and TRBJ1-2; 8 nucleotides line up with TRBD1. Germline V gene lookup returns CDR1 MNHEY and CDR2 SMNVEV (reference sequence). With 3 bases clipped from V and 4 bases from J, the junction kept 10 bases outside the gene matches. The CDR3 is 16 amino acids. This CDR3 is CASSFIRQGAGYGYTF. The CDR3 nucleotides read TGTGCCAGCAGTTTTATACGGCAGGGGGCAGGCTATGGCTACACCTTC.

This clonotype was observed many times. This chain links TRBV6-1 with TRBJ1-6; 9 bases are shared with TRBD1. Germline V gives CDR1 MNHNS, CDR2 SASEGT. J gave up 8 bases and V 5 bases, and 10 bases lay outside the gene matches. CDR3 length equals 16 residues. The chain's CDR3 is CASSPVTTGGDSPLHF. CDR3 coding DNA: TGTGCCAGCAGTCCTGTAACGACAGGGGGTGATTCACCCCTCCACTTT.

The chain carries TRBV10-3 and TRBJ1-2; 7 bases match TRBD1. Germline assignment: CDR1 ENHRY and CDR2 SYGVKD. J was trimmed by 5 bases and V by 6 bases; bases with no gene match: 12. The CDR3 contains 15 residues. The CDR3 here is CAISTGQVPGYGYTF. In DNA form, the CDR3 reads TGTGCCATCAGCACCGGACAGGTCCCTGGATATGGCTACACCTTC.

This rearrangement joins TRBV6-5 to TRBJ1-5, with TRBD1 as a possible D gene (6 bases). The CDR3 is made up of 15 amino acids. V dropped 0 bases and J dropped 4 bases, with 10 bases sitting between them. Germline V gives CDR1 MNHEY, CDR2 SVGAGI. The CDR3 spells CASSYSGQLNQPQHF. CDR3 bases: TGTGCCAGCAGTTACTCAGGACAGTTAAATCAGCCCCAGCATTTT.

To note about this clonotype: Germline and junction disagree at one end, which may indicate a read error. This chain joins TRBV6-1 and TRBJ2-7, with 7 bases aligning to TRBD1. CDR3 length: 15 residues. CDR1 and CDR2 from the germline V gene are MNHNS and SASEGT. CDR3 loop: CAGSVRDSPIYEQYF. CDR3 in DNA: TGTGCCGGCAGTGTCCGGGACAGCCCGATCTACGAGCAGTACTTC.

This clonotype was recorded a few times. The gene calls are TRBV7-8 and TRBJ1-4; a weak D match, TRBD1 (5 bases). The CDR3 spans 15 residues. From germline, CDR1 is SGHVS and CDR2 FQNEAQ. V shed 3 bases and J shed 2 bases, with 10 bases lying between them. The CDR3 here is CASSFVDSTNEKLFF. As DNA, the CDR3 is TGTGCCAGCAGCTTCGTCGACAGCACTAATGAAAAACTGTTTTTT. Complete variable domain (other parts from reference TRBV7-8 and TRBJ1-4): GAGVSQSPRYKVAKRGQDVALRCDPISGHVSLFWYQQALGQGPEFLTYFQNEAQLDKSGLPSDRFFAERPEGSVSTLKIQRTQQEDSAVYLCASSFVDSTNEKLFFGSGTQLSVL.

The chain recombines TRBV7-2 with TRBJ2-7, with a possible D match to TRBD2 (6 bases). Trimming removed 6 bases from V and 0 bases from J, with 6 bases in between. This CDR3 spans 12 amino acids. Germline V gives CDR1 SGHTA, CDR2 FQGNSA. Written as DNA, the CDR3 is TGTGCCAGCAGGACTAGCTCCTACGAGCAGTACTTC. Translation: CASRTSSYEQYF. The full variable domain, rest sourced from reference TRBV7-2 and TRBJ2-7, is GAGVSQSPSNKVTEKGKDVELRCDPISGHTALYWYRQSLGQGLEFLIYFQGNSAPDKSGLPSDRFSAERTGGSVSTLTIQRTQQEDSAVYLCASRTSSYEQYFGPGTRLTVT.

The chain is built from TRBV29-1 and TRBJ2-7; either TRBD1 or TRBD2 may supply D (5 bases each). Germline CDR1 reads SQVTM; CDR2 reads ANQGSEA. With 7 bases removed from V and 3 bases from J, the gap between germline ends came to 13 bases. The CDR3 extends over 12 amino acids. Here the CDR3 DNA reads TGCAGCGGGTTGGGGGACGGCTACGAGCAGTACTTC. It codes for CSGLGDGYEQYF.

This clonotype was observed a handful of times. The V call is TRBV27, the J call TRBJ2-3; tentatively, D is TRBD2 (6 bases). Germline V gene sequence: CDR1 MNHEY, CDR2 SMNVEV (reference sequence). This CDR3 region has 15 residues. The V and J ends lost 3 bases and 0 bases respectively, with 10 bases between them. The CDR3 DNA reads TGTGCCAGCAGTTTTTACAGCGGGAGCACAGATACGCAGTATTTT. Translating it yields CASSFYSGSTDTQYF.

As concerns this clonotype: A much larger clone sits a single nucleotide away, making a read error possible. Here the CDR3 DNA reads TGTGCCAGCAGCGGAAGACTGGGGGTAAACAATCAGCCCCAGCATTTT. Its protein is CASSGRLGVNNQPQHF. This rearrangement joins TRBV2 to TRBJ1-5; tentatively, D is TRBD1 (5 bases). V lost 6 bases, J lost 3 bases, and 18 bases lay in between. Germline V gives CDR1 SNHLY, CDR2 FYNNEI. The length of the CDR3 is 16 residues.

The rearrangement joins TRBV7-9 to TRBJ1-1; 9 bases agree with TRBD1. This CDR3 comprises 15 residues. The junction had 9 bases not matched to a gene; V was cut back by 5 bases and J by 5 bases. CDR1 and CDR2 (germline): SEHNR, FQNEAQ (reference sequence). The CDR3 DNA sequence: TGTGCCAGCAGCCCCGGGACAGGGATAAGGACTGAAGCTTTCTTT. Translating gives CASSPGTGIRTEAFF.

In this sample, this clonotype turned up a few times. The chain employs TRBV20-1 and TRBJ1-1; D is perhaps TRBD1 (5 bases). The V gene's germline CDR1 is DFQATT and CDR2 SNEGSKA (reference sequence). Trimming took 5 bases from V and 0 from J, leaving 16 bases between them. The CDR3 loop spans 15 amino acids. The CDR3 DNA reads TGCAGTGCTCCCCCACGTGGGGGACTGAACACTGAAGCTTTCTTT. Translated, it gives CSAPPRGGLNTEAFF.

This chain uses TRBV29-1 with TRBJ1-3; no firm D call. V was cut by 4 bases and J by 0 bases, with 10 bases left in between. CDR3 length: 14 residues. Per germline, CDR1 SQVTM and CDR2 ANQGSEA. CDR3 sequence: CSVGIRHSGNTIYF. The CDR3 DNA sequence: TGCAGCGTTGGAATCCGCCACTCTGGAAACACCATATATTTT.

V is TRBV19 and J is TRBJ2-7, with D uncertain. CDR1 LNHDA and CDR2 SQIVND come from the germline V gene (reference sequence). V gave up 5 bases and J gave up 0 bases, with 11 bases separating them. There are 14 residues in the CDR3. CDR3 bases: TGTGCCAGTAGTGTAGCCTACCCCTCCTACGAGCAGTACTTC. Its protein is CASSVAYPSYEQYF.

The V call is TRBV27, the J call TRBJ1-1, with D maybe TRBD1 (6 bases). CDR3 length: 14 amino acids. Germline CDR1 and CDR2: MNHEY and SMNVEV (reference sequence). Trimming took off 5 bases at V and 5 bases at J, with 15 bases between the two ends. CDR3 sequence reads: CASSLQGKGTEAFF. Written as DNA, the CDR3 is TGTGCCAGCAGTCTACAGGGAAAGGGTACTGAAGCTTTCTTT.

This chain links TRBV12-3 or TRBV12-4 with TRBJ1-1; 7 nucleotides agree with TRBD1. The J segment lost 0 bases and the V segment lost 5 bases, leaving 12 bases of the junction unmatched. The CDR3 is 17 residues long. The CDR3, as DNA: TGTGCCAGCAGTCCCGACAGGGATGATATAATGAACACTGAAGCTTTCTTT. Its protein is CASSPDRDDIMNTEAFF.

This clonotype was observed a few times. V is TRBV12-3 or TRBV12-4 and J is TRBJ2-2; 7 bases agree with TRBD1. Germline trimming cut 6 bases from V and 4 bases from J; bases unmatched to any gene: 14. This CDR3 region has 17 residues. The CDR3 is CASSRHLGQLLTGELFF. The CDR3 DNA sequence: TGTGCCAGCAGCCGACATCTGGGACAGCTCCTCACCGGGGAGCTGTTTTTT.

The chain recombines TRBV20-1 with TRBJ2-4, with 9 bases lining up with TRBD2. The J call may be mistaken, given a closer DNA end match to TRBJ2-5. CDR1 is DFQATT and CDR2 is SNEGSKA in the germline V gene (reference sequence). CDR3 length: 19 residues. The chain's CDR3 is CSARDCMSGGRENKETQYF. In DNA, the CDR3 is TGCAGTGCTAGAGATTGCATGAGCGGCGGGAGGGAGAATAAAGAGACCCAGTACTTC.

The chain joins TRBV29-1 to TRBJ2-7; TRBD2 might be the D (6 bases). CDR1 is SQVTM and CDR2 is ANQGSEA in the germline V gene. V was shortened by 7 bases and J by 3 bases, with 19 bases between the two germline ends. The CDR3 runs 14 residues. Here the CDR3 reads CSAGRAGSGYEQYF. In DNA form, the CDR3 reads TGCAGCGCGGGACGGGCGGGGTCGGGCTACGAGCAGTACTTC.

V is TRBV7-9 and J is TRBJ1-5; TRBD1 is a possible D gene (5 bases). V was shortened by 4 bases and J by 6 bases, with 16 bases between the two germline ends. The CDR3 sequence is 15 residues long. The germline CDR1 and CDR2 sequences are SEHNR and FQNEAQ (reference sequence). CDR3 sequence (DNA): TGTGCCAGCAGCTCCCCCGACAGTGAAGGTCAGCCCCAGCATTTT. It codes for CASSSPDSEGQPQHF.

This clonotype has at least ten counts. The genes are TRBV11-2 and TRBJ1-2, with unresolved D. Germline CDR1 reads SGHAT; CDR2 reads FQNNGV. Trimming left V 3 bases short and J 7 bases short, with 9 bases between. CDR3 length: 12 amino acids. Written as DNA, the CDR3 is TGTGCCAGCAGCTTCCAAGGGCGTGGCTACACCTTC. Translating gives CASSFQGRGYTF.

In DNA form, the CDR3 reads TGTGCCAGCAGTTACTCCCAGGGGTTTAATCAGCCCCAGCATTTT. Amino acids: CASSYSQGFNQPQHF. The chain combines TRBV6-5 with TRBJ1-5; tentatively, D is TRBD1 (6 bases). V was clipped by 0 bases and J by 4 bases, with 10 bases between them. The CDR3 contains 15 residues. Germline V gene lookup returns CDR1 MNHEY and CDR2 SVGAGI.

A single count supports this clonotype. The rearrangement links TRBV11-2 to TRBJ1-1; 8 nucleotides line up with TRBD1. The V segment lost 2 bases and the J segment 0 bases; nucleotides outside the gene matches: 2. Germline V gives CDR1 SGHAT, CDR2 FQNNGV. The CDR3 covers 15 residues. The DNA for the CDR3 is TGTGCCAGCAGCTTACGGGGACAGGTGAACACTGAAGCTTTCTTT. Amino acid sequence: CASSLRGQVNTEAFF.